The 31 T cell receptor beta chains below were found in one sample sequenced in a study of blood T cell repertoires in COVID-19. This table comes from immunoSEQ multiplex PCR, and its TCRdb copy is limited to in-frame clones, with some not included. The sample holds approximately 170,000 clones; 70% to 90% are singletons and the top ten take roughly 8.4%. The sequencing input was peripheral blood. The receptors shown here come from a woman aged 80 or over with COVID-19, enrolled during active disease.

The chain couples TRBV5-4 to TRBJ2-1; TRBD2 aligns across 9 bases. CDR1 SGHNT and CDR2 YYREEE come from the germline V gene (reference sequence). CDR3 length equals 15 residues. V lost 0 bases to trimming and J lost 7 bases; unmatched junction nucleotides: 5. In DNA form, the CDR3 reads TGTGCCAGCAGCTTGGCTCTAGCGGGGTTGAATGAGCAGTTCTTC. It is translated as CASSLALAGLNEQFF.

CDR3 sequence (DNA): TGTGCCAGCAGCAAAGGGGGCCCGGTGGGGGGTTACGAGCAGTACTTC. This sequence encodes CASSKGGPVGGYEQYF. The chain employs TRBV21-1 and TRBJ2-7; the D call of TRBD2 is as the table states it, not checked on the DNA. TRBV21-1 is a recognized pseudogene. The CDR3 has 16 amino acids.

The sample holds one count of this clone. CDR3 protein: CSATWGTHSGNTIYF. In nucleotides, the CDR3 is TGCAGCGCCACCTGGGGGACTCACTCTGGAAACACCATATATTTT. The chain combines TRBV29-1 with TRBJ1-3; D is possibly TRBD1 (5 bases). Germline V CDR1 and CDR2: SQVTM, ANQGSEA. The V gene lost 7 bases and the J gene lost 0 bases, with 16 bases spanning the gap. CDR3 length: 15 residues.

With regard to this clone: A read error may be the cause here, since a much bigger clone is one base away. The chain joins TRBV28 to TRBJ2-7; 7 positions match TRBD1. Germline loops: CDR1 MDHEN, CDR2 SYDVKM. The CDR3 covers 13 residues. V lost 4 bases and J lost 3; bases outside the gene matches: 3. CDR3 nucleotide sequence: TGTGCCAGCAGTTCGGGACAGTTCTACGAGCAGTACTTC. Amino acids: CASSSGQFYEQYF.

This sequence joins TRBV5-1 and TRBJ1-5, with no clear D. Trimming took 0 bases from V and 3 from J, leaving 10 bases between them. The CDR3 totals 15 residues. In germline, CDR1 is SGHRS, CDR2 YFSETQ. The DNA for the CDR3 is TGCGCCAGCAGCTTGGGCGGGAGTTACAATCAGCCCCAGCATTTT. It is translated as CASSLGGSYNQPQHF.

The sample holds one count of this clone. The rearrangement joins TRBV3-1 (or the pseudogene TRBV3-2) to TRBJ2-1; 9 nucleotides agree with TRBD2. Germline V lookup: CDR1 LGHDT, CDR2 YNNKEL (reference sequence). The ends lost 3 bases at V and 1 base at J; junction bases unmatched: 7. The CDR3 has 17 amino acids. CDR3 nucleotides: TGTGCCAGCAGCCAGGGTAGCGGGGGAGGATCCTACAATGAGCAGTTCTTC. As protein: CASSQGSGGGSYNEQFF.

V is TRBV9 and J is TRBJ2-1, with 11 positions matching TRBD2. Germline CDR1 reads SGDLS; CDR2 reads YYNGEE. CDR3 length: 14 amino acids. The V segment lost 0 bases and the J segment 10 bases; nucleotides outside the gene matches: 3. CDR3 coding DNA: TGTGCCAGCAGCGTAGAACTAGCGGGAGTCGAGCAGTTCTTC. Protein sequence: CASSVELAGVEQFF.

The chain couples TRBV12-3 or TRBV12-4 to TRBJ1-5; tentatively, D is TRBD1 (6 bases). V was trimmed by 5 bases and J by 4 bases, leaving 9 bases between them. There are 13 residues in the CDR3. The CDR3 bases are TGTGCCAGCAGTCCCGGACAGAATCAGCCCCAGCATTTT. Protein sequence: CASSPGQNQPQHF.

The chain carries TRBV3-1 (or the pseudogene TRBV3-2) and TRBJ1-6; TRBD1 might be the D (5 bases). V shed 11 bases and J shed 7 bases, with 15 bases lying between them. This CDR3 is 13 amino acids long. The V gene's germline CDR1 is LGHDT and CDR2 YNNKEL (reference sequence). CDR3 residues: CACRGTGNSPLHF. As DNA, the CDR3 is TGTGCCTGCCGGGGGACGGGGAATTCACCCCTCCACTTT.

V gene TRBV6-6 combines with J gene TRBJ2-1; weak D call: TRBD1 (5 bases). The CDR3 length is 16 residues. Looked up from germline, CDR1 is MNHNY and CDR2 is SVGAGI (reference sequence). The V end lost 2 bases, the J end lost 6 bases, and 17 bases lay between the germline ends. The CDR3 is CASSYRQSRSSNEQFF. The DNA for the CDR3 is TGTGCCAGCAGTTACCGACAGTCCAGGTCTAGCAATGAGCAGTTCTTC.

The CDR3 DNA reads as TGTGCCAGCAGCATACGACAGGGGGCGAGTCGCGGGAACTACGAGCAGTACTTC. It translates to CASSIRQGASRGNYEQYF. The chain joins TRBV5-5 to TRBJ2-7; TRBD1 matches 10 bases. Trimming took 4 bases from V and 3 from J; bases not matched to a gene: 16. Per the germline V gene, CDR1 is SGHKS and CDR2 is YYEKEE (reference sequence). The CDR3 has 18 amino acids.

V gene TRBV2 combines with J gene TRBJ2-7, with 11 positions matching TRBD1. Losses at the gene ends were 6 bases for V and 4 bases for J; bases not matched to a gene: 5. Germline CDR1 and CDR2: SNHLY and FYNNEI. The CDR3 has 14 amino acids. The CDR3 DNA sequence: TGTGCCAGCAGCGGGACAGGGGGATTGTACGAGCAGTACTTC. Protein product: CASSGTGGLYEQYF.

The rearrangement joins TRBV4-1 to TRBJ2-2; TRBD1 might be the D (5 bases). This CDR3 is 14 amino acids long. V was shortened by 7 bases and J by 1 base, with 10 bases between the two germline ends. Looked up from germline, CDR1 is MGHRA and CDR2 is YSYEKL. The CDR3 DNA sequence: TGCGCCAGCAAGATGGGGCTGAACACCGGGGAGCTGTTTTTT. Translating it yields CASKMGLNTGELFF.

This chain joins TRBV19 and TRBJ1-3; 7 nucleotides agree with TRBD1. The trim removed 6 bases at V and 2 bases at J, leaving 7 bases unmatched. CDR3 length: 15 amino acids. From germline, CDR1 is LNHDA and CDR2 SQIVND (reference sequence). CDR3 in DNA: TGTGCCAGTAGCGAAACAGGGGATACTGGAAACACCATATATTTT. This codes for CASSETGDTGNTIYF. Full variable domain (rest looked up from reference TRBV19 and TRBJ1-3): DGGITQSPKYLFRKEGQNVTLSCEQNLNHDAMYWYRQDPGQGLRLIYYSQIVNDFQKGDIAEGYSVSREKKESFPLTVTSAQKNPTAFYLCASSETGDTGNTIYFGEGSWLTVV.

The chain employs TRBV3-1 (or the pseudogene TRBV3-2) and TRBJ2-6; maybe TRBD1 (5 bases). CDR1 and CDR2 from the germline V gene are LGHDT and YNNKEL (reference sequence). This CDR3 is built from 17 residues. V lost 1 base and J 0 bases, leaving 10 bases between the germline ends. The CDR3 here is CASSQGMGLSGANVLTF. The CDR3 bases are TGTGCCAGCAGCCAAGGAATGGGGCTCTCTGGGGCCAACGTCCTGACTTTC.

This chain connects TRBV2 to TRBJ2-6; no definite D call. Germline V gives CDR1 SNHLY, CDR2 FYNNEI. V lost 4 bases, J lost 0 bases, and 7 bases lay in between. The CDR3 consists of 15 residues. The CDR3 DNA reads as TGTGCCAGCAGTGCGGTAAACTCTGGGGCCAACGTCCTGACTTTC. Its translation is CASSAVNSGANVLTF.

V and J are TRBV6-5 and TRBJ1-3; the match to TRBD1 covers 12 bases. Germline V gene sequence: CDR1 MNHEY, CDR2 SVGAGI. CDR3 size: 15 residues. V dropped 7 bases and J dropped 2; count of bases not matched to a gene: 3. CDR3 region: CASTRDRGPGNTIYF. CDR3 DNA: TGTGCCAGCACCCGGGACAGGGGGCCTGGAAACACCATATATTTT.

This chain uses TRBV5-1 with TRBJ2-2; 8 nucleotides line up with TRBD2. CDR3 length equals 15 residues. V trimming: 3 bases; J trimming: 1 base; junction bases outside the gene matches: 2. The germline V gene encodes CDR1 SGHRS and CDR2 YFSETQ. The CDR3 here is CASSSAGGNTGELFF. The CDR3 coding sequence is TGCGCCAGCAGCTCCGCGGGAGGGAACACCGGGGAGCTGTTTTTT.

The chain uses TRBV6-2 or TRBV6-3 and TRBJ2-7, with TRBD2 matching over 7 bases. This CDR3 comprises 15 residues. The junction had 4 bases not matched to a gene; V was cut back by 2 bases and J by 0 bases. The germline V gene has CDR1 MNHEY and CDR2 SVGEGT. The CDR3 DNA reads as TGTGCCAGCAGTTACCCGCGGGAGTTCTCCTACGAGCAGTACTTC. Its protein product is CASSYPREFSYEQYF.

The chain recombines TRBV2 with TRBJ1-5; tentative D call: TRBD1 (5 bases). Germline V gene sequence: CDR1 SNHLY, CDR2 FYNNEI. Trimming stripped 8 bases from V and 4 bases from J, with 12 bases between. This CDR3 has 13 amino acids. This chain's CDR3 is CASCREPNQPQHF. The CDR3 DNA sequence: TGTGCCAGCTGCAGGGAACCTAATCAGCCCCAGCATTTT.

The CDR3 here is CASRATGDYGYTF. The CDR3 region has the DNA TGTGCCAGCAGAGCGACAGGGGACTATGGCTACACCTTC. The chain recombines TRBV28 with TRBJ1-2; TRBD1 matches at 8 bases. V was clipped by 6 bases and J by 3 bases; unmatched bases: 3. Germline V gene lookup returns CDR1 MDHEN and CDR2 SYDVKM. The CDR3 extends over 13 amino acids.

The CDR3 DNA sequence: TGTGCCAGCAGTTCCGAGGACAGGGGGATGAGTGAAGCTTTCTTT. It specifies CASSSEDRGMSEAFF. V and J are TRBV6-6 and TRBJ1-1; 10 bases align to TRBD1. This CDR3 spans 15 amino acids. V lost 4 bases to trimming and J lost 7 bases; unmatched junction nucleotides: 9. Per the germline V gene, CDR1 is MNHNY and CDR2 is SVGAGI (reference sequence).

This chain joins TRBV5-1 and TRBJ1-6, with D maybe TRBD1 (5 bases). CDR3 length equals 13 residues. The V end was cut by 0 bases, the J end by 10 bases, with 8 bases between. Germline V gene sequence: CDR1 SGHRS, CDR2 YFSETQ. CDR3 nucleotide sequence: TGCGCCAGCAGCTTGGGGGGGAGGTCACCCCTCCACTTT. Its protein product is CASSLGGRSPLHF.

This clone has only one observation. This chain uses TRBV2 with TRBJ1-5; 8 nucleotides match TRBD1. Germline CDR1 reads SNHLY; CDR2 reads FYNNEI. The CDR3 covers 14 residues. V shed 3 bases, J shed 5 bases, and the junction held 3 bases outside the gene matches. The CDR3 region is CASSDQGADQPQHF. CDR3 sequence (DNA): TGTGCCAGCAGTGATCAGGGGGCAGATCAGCCCCAGCATTTT.

The J gene is TRBJ1-3, the V gene TRBV7-8; no clear D gene. The CDR3 is made up of 17 amino acids. The V end was cut by 5 bases, the J end by 0 bases, with 17 bases between. CDR1 is SGHVS and CDR2 is FQNEAQ in the germline V gene. The CDR3 spells CASSTGLGQSSGNTIYF. CDR3 coding DNA: TGTGCCAGCAGCACGGGGTTAGGGCAATCCTCTGGAAACACCATATATTTT.

Many counts were recorded for this clone. The chain links TRBV6-1 to TRBJ1-1; D call uncertain. The CDR3 sequence is 16 residues long. The V end was cut by 1 base, the J end by 4 bases, with 16 bases between. Germline V gene sequence: CDR1 MNHNS, CDR2 SASEGT. CDR3 region: CASSEGAGVMSTEAFF. The CDR3 nucleotides are TGTGCCAGCAGTGAAGGGGCGGGCGTAATGAGCACTGAAGCTTTCTTT.

In its sample, this clone was seen a few times. The CDR3 sequence: CSVEAKKGVRYLNEQFF. CDR3 bases: TGCAGCGTTGAAGCAAAGAAGGGGGTGCGGTACCTCAATGAGCAGTTCTTC. The V gene is TRBV29-1, the J gene TRBJ2-1, with D possibly being TRBD1 (6 bases). The CDR3 consists of 17 residues. Trimming took 1 base from V and 6 from J, leaving 22 bases between them. Germline CDR1 and CDR2: SQVTM and ANQGSEA.

The chain links TRBV9 to TRBJ2-2; 8 bases agree with TRBD2. This CDR3 comprises 19 residues. V gave up 0 bases and J gave up 5 bases; unmatched junction bases: 15. The germline gives CDR1 SGDLS, CDR2 YYNGEE. Here the CDR3 reads CASSVAGGGGQFATGELFF. The CDR3 bases are TGTGCCAGCAGCGTAGCGGGGGGGGGAGGACAGTTCGCAACCGGGGAGCTGTTTTTT. Looking up the rest from reference TRBV9 and TRBJ2-2 gives the full variable domain: DSGVTQTPKHLITATGQRVTLRCSPRSGDLSVYWYQQSLDQGLQFLIQYYNGEERAKGNILERFSAQQFPDLHSELNLSSLELGDSALYFCASSVAGGGGQFATGELFFGEGSRLTVL.

Concerning this clone itself: The same CDR3 also results from other DNA sequences found in this sample. The chain links TRBV6-5 to TRBJ1-5; D gene unclear. Germline V gene lookup returns CDR1 MNHEY and CDR2 SVGAGI. The CDR3 totals 13 residues. V gave up 4 bases and J gave up 0 bases, with 4 bases separating them. In nucleotides, the CDR3 is TGTGCCAGCAGTTTAGATAGCAATCAGCCCCAGCATTTT. This gives the protein CASSLDSNQPQHF.

The chain carries TRBV7-2 and TRBJ1-1; D is possibly TRBD1 (5 bases). Looked up from germline, CDR1 is SGHTA and CDR2 is FQGNSA. V lost 1 base to trimming and J lost 0 bases, with 6 bases between them. The CDR3 runs 14 residues. CDR3 residues: CASSLGGVNTEAFF. The CDR3 bases are TGTGCCAGCAGCTTAGGGGGGGTGAACACTGAAGCTTTCTTT. The entire variable domain, with the rest obtained from reference TRBV7-2 and TRBJ1-1, is as follows: GAGVSQSPSNKVTEKGKDVELRCDPISGHTALYWYRQSLGQGLEFLIYFQGNSAPDKSGLPSDRFSAERTGGSVSTLTIQRTQQEDSAVYLCASSLGGVNTEAFFGQGTRLTVV.

The chain has TRBV5-1 and TRBJ1-3, with 7 bases identical to TRBD1. The V and J ends lost 4 bases and 3 bases, in that order; junction bases with no gene match: 4. This CDR3 comprises 14 residues. The germline V gene encodes CDR1 SGHRS and CDR2 YFSETQ. Here the CDR3 DNA reads TGCGCCAGCAGCGAGAGGACAGGTGGAAACACCATATATTTT. The encoded protein is CASSERTGGNTIYF.